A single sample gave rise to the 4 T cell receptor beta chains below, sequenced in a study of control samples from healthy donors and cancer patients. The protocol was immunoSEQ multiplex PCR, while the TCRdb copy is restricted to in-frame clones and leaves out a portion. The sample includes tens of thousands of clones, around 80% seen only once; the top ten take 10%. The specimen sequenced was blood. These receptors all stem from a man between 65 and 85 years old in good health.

CDR3 sequence (DNA): TGTGCCAGCACCCCCTGGGGCACAGATACGCAGTATTTT. Protein product: CASTPWGTDTQYF. V and J are TRBV5-6 and TRBJ2-3; D uncertain. With 6 bases removed from V and 1 base from J, the gap between germline ends came to 9 bases. This CDR3 is 13 amino acids long. Germline-derived CDR1 and CDR2 are SGHDT and YYEEEE.

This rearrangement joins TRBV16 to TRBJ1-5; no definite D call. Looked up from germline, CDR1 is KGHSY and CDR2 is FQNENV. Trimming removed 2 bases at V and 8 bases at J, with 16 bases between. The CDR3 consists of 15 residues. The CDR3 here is CASSQTQGLIEPQHF. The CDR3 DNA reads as TGTGCCAGCAGCCAAACGCAAGGGCTAATTGAGCCCCAGCATTTT.

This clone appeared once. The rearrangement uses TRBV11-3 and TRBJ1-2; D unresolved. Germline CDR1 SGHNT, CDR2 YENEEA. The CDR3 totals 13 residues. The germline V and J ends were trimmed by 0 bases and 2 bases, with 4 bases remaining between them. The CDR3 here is CASSLDRNYGYTF. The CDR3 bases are TGTGCCAGCAGCTTAGACAGGAACTATGGCTACACCTTC.

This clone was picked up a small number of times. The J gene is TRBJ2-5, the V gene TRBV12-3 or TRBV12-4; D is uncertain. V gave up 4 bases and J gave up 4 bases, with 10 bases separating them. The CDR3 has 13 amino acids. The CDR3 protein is CASSSAPPETQYF. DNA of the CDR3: TGTGCCAGCAGTTCAGCGCCCCCAGAGACCCAGTACTTC.